This paragraph reports one TCR beta chain. A roughly 19-cycle PCR with a constant-region primer and V-primer adapter amplified TCRs. Through in vitro transcription, the mRNA that had been isolated was amplified. TCRdb analysed the reads with MiXCR anew, one entry per CDR3 protein. The sample lists over 50,000 distinct CDR3 sequences; roughly 31% were seen once. The time point denotes: after trial treatment. The sample's treatment: LDRT plus nivolumab, ipilimumab, low-dose cyclophosphamide and aspirin (RACIN trial). All eligible patients presented with advanced solid tumors that contained no tumor-infiltrating lymphocytes. Germline V CDR1 and CDR2: LNHDA, SQIVND (reference sequence). Trimming removed 5 bases at V and 2 bases at J, with 8 bases between. The CDR3 loop spans 13 amino acids. The entry originates in a study of low-dose radiotherapy and immunotherapy resistance in tumors. Study in general: Every 2 weeks, cohort 1 got 0.5 Gy, reaching 6.5 Gy to the planning target volume.

The sequenced sample was PBMCs, obtained after low-dose radiotherapy plus immunotherapy. The chain carries TRBV19 and TRBJ2-3, with D possibly being TRBD2 (6 bases). The sequence was obtained from a male donor with rectosigmoid adenocarcinoma. In DNA form, the CDR3 reads TGTGCCAGTAGTGGAGGGCACACAGATACGCAGTATTTT. Translated: CASSGGHTDTQYF.